This T cell receptor beta chain was recorded in a study of neurological immune-mediated disorders. TCRdb itself ran the 5' RACE reads through MiXCR, one entry per CDR3 protein. Of 23,000 or so distinct CDR3 sequences listed, more than 10% are singletons. The CDR3 consists of 16 residues. With 0 bases removed from V and 6 bases from J, the gap between germline ends came to 21 bases. Germline V gene sequence: CDR1 DFQATT, CDR2 SNEGSKA (reference sequence). Sequenced: PBMCs. The genes are TRBV20-1 and TRBJ2-7; the D is unclear. The sequence came from a woman aged 60-75 years with HTLV-1-associated myelopathy (HAM/TSP). This CDR3 reads CSARDKGAGFFFEQYF. The CDR3 region has the DNA TGCAGTGCTAGAGATAAAGGTGCCGGCTTTTTCTTCGAGCAGTACTTC.